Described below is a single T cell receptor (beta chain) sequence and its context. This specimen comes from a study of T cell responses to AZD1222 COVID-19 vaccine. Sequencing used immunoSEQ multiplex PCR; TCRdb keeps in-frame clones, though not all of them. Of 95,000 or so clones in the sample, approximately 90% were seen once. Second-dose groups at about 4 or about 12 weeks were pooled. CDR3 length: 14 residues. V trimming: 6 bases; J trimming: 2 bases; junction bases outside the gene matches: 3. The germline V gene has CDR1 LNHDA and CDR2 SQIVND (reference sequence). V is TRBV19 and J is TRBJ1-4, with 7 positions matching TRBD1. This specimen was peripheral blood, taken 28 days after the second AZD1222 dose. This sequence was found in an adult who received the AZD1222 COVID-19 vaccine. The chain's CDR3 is CASRTGSTNEKLFF. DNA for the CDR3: TGTGCCAGTAGGACAGGGTCTACTAATGAAAAACTGTTTTTT.